These T cell receptor beta chains were read from a single sample in a study of neurological immune-mediated disorders. TCRdb reanalysed the 5' RACE reads using MiXCR and keeps one entry per CDR3 protein. This table has 15,000 to 20,000 distinct CDR3 sequences, about 22% appearing once. The sequencing sample was made of PBMCs. The receptor source for this set is a middle-aged man in good health. The CDR3 runs from the conserved cysteine through the conserved F or W. A D gene is named only where the DNA matches it firmly. Size tells how often a clone was seen (once, few, many) or the class of an expanded clone, and some rows leave it out.

j_gene: TRBJ1-2; d_gene: .; v_gene: TRBV20-1; abundance: medium-sized; CDR3nt: TGCAGTGCTAGACAGGGGTATGGCTACACCTTC; CDR3aa: CSARQGYGYTF
j_gene: TRBJ2-3; d_gene: TRBD2; v_gene: TRBV30; abundance: few; CDR3nt: TGTGCCTGGAGTGTAGGAGCGGGAGGGCTCACAGATACGCAGTATTTT; CDR3aa: CAWSVGAGGLTDTQYF
j_gene: TRBJ2-5; d_gene: TRBD2; v_gene: TRBV28; abundance: medium-sized; CDR3nt: TGTGCCAGCAGCGGCCACCGGGAAGGACTAGCGGGGGCAGGGACCCAGTACTTC; CDR3aa: CASSGHREGLAGAGTQYF
j_gene: TRBJ2-3; d_gene: TRBD2; v_gene: TRBV9; abundance: many; CDR3nt: TGTGCCAGCAGCGTAAGCGGGATTGGCACAGATACGCAGTATTTT; CDR3aa: CASSVSGIGTDTQYF
j_gene: TRBJ1-1; d_gene: .; v_gene: TRBV20-1; abundance: medium-sized; CDR3nt: TGCAGTGCTAGAACGCGGGACACTGAAGCTTTCTTT; CDR3aa: CSARTRDTEAFF
j_gene: TRBJ2-2; d_gene: TRBD2; v_gene: TRBV6-5; abundance: .; CDR3nt: TGTGCCAGCGGGCTAGCGGGAGCCACGTGGGAGGAGCTGTTTTTT; CDR3aa: CASGLAGATWEELFF
j_gene: TRBJ2-3; d_gene: TRBD2; v_gene: TRBV4-1; abundance: medium-sized; CDR3nt: TGCGCCAGCAGCGAGCGCGGGAGAGGTTTTGAAGATACGCAGTATTTT; CDR3aa: CASSERGRGFEDTQYF
j_gene: TRBJ2-1; d_gene: TRBD2; v_gene: TRBV5-1; abundance: .; CDR3nt: TGCGCCAGCAGCTTGGGTAGCGGGCGATACAATGAGCAGTTCTTC; CDR3aa: CASSLGSGRYNEQFF
j_gene: TRBJ2-3; d_gene: .; v_gene: TRBV25-1; abundance: medium-sized; CDR3nt: TGTGCCAGCAGCCGAGCGGATAGCACAGATACGCAGTATTTT; CDR3aa: CASSRADSTDTQYF
j_gene: TRBJ2-6; d_gene: .; v_gene: TRBV5-1; abundance: .; CDR3nt: .; CDR3aa: CASSFYICSGYTGANVLTF
j_gene: TRBJ2-2; d_gene: .; v_gene: TRBV2; abundance: .; CDR3nt: TGTGCCAGCCGGTGGGGGGCGCGCACCGGGGAGCTGTTTTTT; CDR3aa: CASRWGARTGELFF
j_gene: TRBJ2-3; d_gene: TRBD2; v_gene: TRBV7-6; abundance: many; CDR3nt: TGTGCCAGCAGCTTAGGTAGCGGGGTCACAGATACGCAGTATTTT; CDR3aa: CASSLGSGVTDTQYF
j_gene: TRBJ2-2; d_gene: TRBD1; v_gene: TRBV10-3; abundance: medium-sized; CDR3nt: TGTGCCATCAGTGAATCCGGGACAGGAGTCACCGGGGAGCTGTTTTTT; CDR3aa: CAISESGTGVTGELFF
j_gene: TRBJ2-4; d_gene: .; v_gene: TRBV4-1; abundance: many; CDR3nt: TGCGCCAGCAGCCAATTCCCGATCCTAAACATTCAGTACTTC; CDR3aa: CASSQFPILNIQYF
j_gene: TRBJ2-1; d_gene: .; v_gene: TRBV5-1; abundance: medium-sized; CDR3nt: TGCGCCAGCAAGGCGTGGGTGAGCTCCTACAATGAGCAGTTCTTC; CDR3aa: CASKAWVSSYNEQFF
j_gene: TRBJ2-7; d_gene: .; v_gene: TRBV7-8; abundance: many; CDR3nt: TGTGCCAGCAGCTCCCGACCCCCAGGGTGGGAGCAGTACTTC; CDR3aa: CASSSRPPGWEQYF
j_gene: TRBJ2-3; d_gene: TRBD2; v_gene: TRBV7-9; abundance: .; CDR3nt: TGTGCCAGCAGCTCTAGACTAGCGGGAGGGCCGGTGGATACGCAGTATTTT; CDR3aa: CASSSRLAGGPVDTQYF
j_gene: TRBJ2-3; d_gene: .; v_gene: TRBV5-1; abundance: many; CDR3nt: TGCGCCAGCAGCGTTGACGACGTTGGGGGGACGCAGTATTTT; CDR3aa: CASSVDDVGGTQYF